Listed below are T cell receptor beta chains from one sample, sequenced in a study of T cell responses to AZD1222 COVID-19 vaccine. The protocol was immunoSEQ multiplex PCR, while the TCRdb copy is restricted to in-frame clones and leaves out a portion. The table records about 130,000 clones, approximately 86% of them present only once. The source was peripheral blood, collected on day 0 of AZD1222 vaccination. The origin of the receptors is an adult in good health. Each CDR3 is given with its conserved first and last residue. The D gene is left open where the match is weak. Size tells how often a clone was seen (once, few, many) or the class of an expanded clone, and some rows leave it out.

cdr3_aa | cdr3_nt | j_call | d_call | clone_size | v_call
CASSFGTTYEQYF | TGTGCCAGCAGCTTCGGGACTACTTACGAGCAGTACTTC | TRBJ2-7 | TRBD2 | NA | TRBV3-1/TRBV3-2
CASSLAVAVDRGHDTQYF | TGCGCCAGCAGCTTGGCAGTGGCAGTGGACAGGGGGCATGATACGCAGTATTTT | TRBJ2-3 | TRBD1 | NA | TRBV5-1
CAWSGSRANEKLFF | TGTGCCTGGAGTGGCAGCAGAGCGAATGAAAAACTGTTTTTT | TRBJ1-4 | NA | NA | TRBV30
CASSLWGGTGTLNEKLFF | TGTGCCAGCAGTTTATGGGGGGGGACAGGGACCCTTAATGAAAAACTGTTTTTT | TRBJ1-4 | TRBD1 | few | TRBV28
CASSPRTVSTEAFF | TGTGCCAGCTCACCGAGGACAGTTAGCACTGAAGCTTTCTTT | TRBJ1-1 | NA | NA | TRBV18
CASTGGPPVNEQFF | TGTGCCAGCACGGGGGGGCCGCCCGTCAATGAGCAGTTCTTC | TRBJ2-1 | TRBD2 | NA | TRBV6-5
CASSWGNPGADTGELFF | TGTGCCAGCAGCTGGGGGAATCCGGGGGCGGACACCGGGGAGCTGTTTTTT | TRBJ2-2 | NA | NA | TRBV28
CASSEMTVSSGANVLTF | TGTGCCAGCAGTGAAATGACAGTTAGCTCTGGGGCCAACGTCCTGACTTTC | TRBJ2-6 | NA | NA | TRBV2
CASTPNTGELFF | TGCGCCAGCACCCCGAACACCGGGGAGCTGTTTTTT | TRBJ2-2 | NA | NA | TRBV4-1
CASSQERLGDTQYF | TGCGCCAGCAGCCAAGAGAGGTTGGGAGATACGCAGTATTTT | TRBJ2-3 | NA | NA | TRBV4-3
CSVEDPRSSMNTEAFF | TGCAGCGTTGAAGACCCCAGGTCCTCTATGAACACTGAAGCTTTCTTT | TRBJ1-1 | NA | NA | TRBV29-1
CASSLGTGPGEEQYF | TGTGCCAGCAGCTTGGGGACAGGTCCAGGGGAGGAGCAGTACTTC | TRBJ2-7 | TRBD1 | NA | TRBV7-7
CASSPWGPNTGELFF | TGTGCCAGCAGCCCCTGGGGCCCGAACACCGGGGAGCTGTTTTTT | TRBJ2-2 | NA | NA | TRBV7-9
CASSEALRGLYYEQYF | TGTGCCAGCAGTGAAGCTTTAAGGGGGCTGTATTACGAGCAGTACTTC | TRBJ2-7 | TRBD1 | NA | TRBV6-1
CASGFSPARGLKPEAFF | TGTGCTAGTGGTTTCTCCCCTGCCAGGGGATTAAAGCCAGAAGCTTTCTTT | TRBJ1-1 | NA | NA | TRBV12-5
CASPDAGNTIYF | TGTGCCAGCCCAGACGCTGGAAACACCATATATTTT | TRBJ1-3 | NA | NA | TRBV18
CASSGPTSGGALYNEQFF | TGTGCCAGCAGCGGCCCTACTAGCGGGGGGGCCTTGTACAATGAGCAGTTCTTC | TRBJ2-1 | TRBD2 | once | TRBV11-3
CHAPLTLQTGQGHFNSPLHF | TGCCATGCACCCCTAACCCTCCAAACCGGACAGGGGCATTTTAATTCACCCCTCCACTTT | TRBJ1-6 | NA | NA | TRBV21-1
CASTARDRGTVPLHF | TGTGCCAGCACCGCCCGGGACAGGGGGACTGTGCCCCTCCACTTT | TRBJ1-6 | TRBD1 | NA | TRBV3-1/TRBV3-2
CASSELARGELFF | TGTGCCAGCAGTGAGTTGGCGCGCGGGGAGCTGTTTTTT | TRBJ2-2 | NA | once | TRBV6-1
CASSSGQGFGEQFF | TGTGCCAGCAGCTCGGGACAGGGGTTTGGTGAGCAGTTCTTC | TRBJ2-1 | TRBD1 | NA | TRBV7-7
CASSLGTGGSSGNQPQHF | TGTGCCAGCAGCCTCGGGACAGGGGGTTCGTCGGGCAATCAGCCCCAGCATTTT | TRBJ1-5 | TRBD1 | NA | TRBV5-6
CASSLVRATTNEKLFF | TGTGCCAGCAGCTTAGTGAGGGCCACAACTAATGAAAAACTGTTTTTT | TRBJ1-4 | NA | NA | TRBV7-9
CASSLADSTYEQYF | TGTGCCAGCAGCTTGGCGGACAGTACCTACGAGCAGTACTTC | TRBJ2-7 | NA | NA | TRBV5-4
CASSQEGNRGLTNYGYTF | TGTGCCAGCAGCCAAGAAGGAAACAGGGGACTCACTAACTATGGCTACACCTTC | TRBJ1-2 | TRBD1 | NA | TRBV4-2
CASSLTSGPSTDTQYF | TGCGCCAGCAGCTTGACTAGCGGACCCAGCACAGATACGCAGTATTTT | TRBJ2-3 | TRBD2 | NA | TRBV5-1
CASDSSYNSPLHF | TGTGCCAGCGACAGCTCCTATAATTCACCCCTCCACTTT | TRBJ1-6 | NA | NA | TRBV6-5
CASSRAPYRYNEQFF | TGCGCCAGCAGTCGGGCCCCTTACCGTTACAATGAGCAGTTCTTC | TRBJ2-1 | NA | NA | TRBV5-1
CASSSHYQGFYEQYF | TGTGCCAGCAGTTCTCACTACCAGGGGTTTTACGAGCAGTACTTC | TRBJ2-7 | NA | NA | TRBV6-2/TRBV6-3
CASNTVNQPQHF | TGTGCCAGCAACACCGTAAATCAGCCCCAGCATTTT | TRBJ1-5 | NA | NA | TRBV28
CASSQGGQSNTGELFF | TGTGCCAGCAGCCAAGGCGGCCAATCCAACACCGGGGAGCTGTTTTTT | TRBJ2-2 | NA | NA | TRBV11-2
CASSFKKSNTGELFF | TGTGCCAGCAGCTTCAAGAAGTCGAACACCGGGGAGCTGTTTTTT | TRBJ2-2 | NA | NA | TRBV5-4
CATSDLSGYEAFF | TGTGCCACCAGTGATTTGTCCGGCTACGAAGCTTTCTTT | TRBJ1-1 | NA | once | TRBV24-1
CASSLEWGSPLHF | TGTGCCAGCAGCTTAGAATGGGGGTCACCCCTCCACTTT | TRBJ1-6 | NA | NA | TRBV7-9
CASRPDRGYGYTF | TGTGCCAGTAGGCCCGACAGGGGATACGGCTACACCTTC | TRBJ1-2 | TRBD1 | few | TRBV19
CASSLGFNRGLQETQYF | TGCGCCAGCAGCTTGGGATTTAACAGGGGGTTACAAGAGACCCAGTACTTC | TRBJ2-5 | TRBD1 | NA | TRBV5-1
CASRGGLAVSTDTQYF | TGCGCCAGCAGAGGGGGACTAGCGGTCAGCACAGATACGCAGTATTTT | TRBJ2-3 | TRBD2 | NA | TRBV5-1
CSVLSWGQEDGYTF | TGCAGCGTCTTGAGTTGGGGACAGGAGGATGGCTACACCTTC | TRBJ1-2 | TRBD1 | NA | TRBV29-1
CASSLDRANYGYTF | TGTGCCAGCAGCTTAGACCGTGCTAACTATGGCTACACCTTC | TRBJ1-2 | NA | few | TRBV7-9
CSVGGTGGSPLHF | TGCAGCGTGGGGGGGACAGGGGGCTCACCCCTCCACTTT | TRBJ1-6 | TRBD1 | NA | TRBV29-1
CASSQTLAQSTDTQYF | TGCGCCAGCAGCCAAACCCTAGCTCAGAGCACAGATACGCAGTATTTT | TRBJ2-3 | NA | NA | TRBV5-1
CASSMDGNSPLHF | TGTGCCAGCAGTATGGACGGTAATTCACCCCTCCACTTT | TRBJ1-6 | NA | NA | TRBV28
CASSFRDSPTGELFF | TGTGCCAGCAGCTTCAGGGACAGTCCCACCGGGGAGCTGTTTTTT | TRBJ2-2 | TRBD1 | NA | TRBV7-6
CASISRENTEAFF | TGTGCCAGTATCTCCAGGGAGAACACTGAAGCTTTCTTT | TRBJ1-1 | NA | NA | TRBV19
CASSPPVRGRSQYF | TGTGCCAGCTCACCACCGGTACGGGGGCGGTCCCAGTACTTC | TRBJ2-5 | NA | NA | TRBV18
CASKDLGASPLHF | TGTGCCAGCAAGGATCTCGGGGCTTCACCCCTCCACTTT | TRBJ1-6 | NA | NA | TRBV6-5
CASSYADRYTDTQYF | TGTGCCAGCAGTTACGCCGACAGGTACACAGATACGCAGTATTTT | TRBJ2-3 | NA | once | TRBV6-5
CASSSDPGRNYGYTF | TGCGCCAGCAGCTCCGACCCTGGACGGAACTATGGCTACACCTTC | TRBJ1-2 | NA | NA | TRBV5-1
CASSPHKGRGDSPLHF | TGTGCCAGCAGCCCACACAAGGGGAGAGGGGATTCACCCCTCCACTTT | TRBJ1-6 | NA | NA | TRBV9
CASSTGRPTEAFF | TGTGCCAGCAGTACCGGACGGCCCACTGAAGCTTTCTTT | TRBJ1-1 | NA | NA | TRBV28
CASSRASWGRNQPQHF | TGTGCCAGCAGTAGGGCCTCTTGGGGTCGAAATCAGCCCCAGCATTTT | TRBJ1-5 | NA | NA | TRBV6-2/TRBV6-3
CASSLIYSNQPQHF | TGTGCCAGTAGTCTTATATATAGCAATCAGCCCCAGCATTTT | TRBJ1-5 | NA | once | TRBV19
CAISGLSQETQYF | TGTGCCATCAGTGGATTGTCCCAAGAGACCCAGTACTTC | TRBJ2-5 | NA | NA | TRBV10-3